This T cell receptor beta chain was captured by sequencing in a study of T cell clonality in common variable immunodeficiency. Germline V gene sequence: CDR1 LNHNV, CDR2 YYDKDF (reference sequence). The CDR3 length is 16 residues. Trimming pared 1 base from V and 2 bases from J, leaving 13 bases between. This clone was seen ten or more times. Its antigen remains unknown. The CDR3 goes on 3 residues after the read ends, and that part is filled in from the germline J gene. Caucasian heritage predominated among both patients and controls. Findings and caveats of the study: Common variable immunodeficiency TCR beta sequences reportedly had fewer deletions and N-nucleotide insertions. CVID subjects showed higher TCRbeta clonality than healthy controls.

Control and CVID samples contributed equal amounts of genomic DNA. Method: immunoSEQ multiplex PCR; TCRdb's copy keeps in-frame clones and lacks some. The sample has 45,000 to 55,000 clones, none seen only once. The sample comprised peripheral blood mononuclear cells. V gene TRBV15 combines with J gene TRBJ2-3; D is perhaps TRBD2 (6 bases). The receptor's source is a person between 18 and 75 years old in good health. Incomplete CDR3 DNA: TGTGCCACCAGCAGAGGGCTAGCGTTAGCCACAGATACG. This encodes CATSRGLALATDT. From start to end, the CDR3 is CATSRGLALATDTQYF.